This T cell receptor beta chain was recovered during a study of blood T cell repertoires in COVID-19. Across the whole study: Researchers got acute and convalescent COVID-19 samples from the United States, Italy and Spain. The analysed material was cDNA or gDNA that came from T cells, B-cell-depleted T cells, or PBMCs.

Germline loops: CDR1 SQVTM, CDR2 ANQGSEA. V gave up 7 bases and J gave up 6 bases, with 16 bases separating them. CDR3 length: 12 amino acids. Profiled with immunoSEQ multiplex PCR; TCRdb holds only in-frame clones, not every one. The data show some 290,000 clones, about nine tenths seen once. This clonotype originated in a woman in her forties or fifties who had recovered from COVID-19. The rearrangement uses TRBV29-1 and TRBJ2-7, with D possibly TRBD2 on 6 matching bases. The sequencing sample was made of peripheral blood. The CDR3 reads CSAQGTGVEQYF. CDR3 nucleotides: TGCAGCGCCCAAGGGACGGGGGTCGAGCAGTACTTC.